The 26 T cell receptor beta chains reported below all come from one sample, sequenced in a study of blood T cell repertoires in COVID-19. Method: immunoSEQ multiplex PCR; TCRdb's copy keeps in-frame clones and lacks some. The data show over 150,000 clones, 70% to 90% seen once. Sequences were obtained from peripheral blood. Every receptor here comes from a woman of 80 years or more with COVID-19, enrolled during active disease.

The chain combines TRBV6-5 with TRBJ1-6; D remains ambiguous. Germline V CDR1 and CDR2: MNHEY, SVGAGI. The CDR3 spans 13 residues. Trimming removed 3 bases at V and 8 bases at J, with 8 bases between. CDR3 region: CASSYGDYSPLHF. The CDR3 bases are TGTGCCAGCAGTTATGGAGACTATTCACCCCTCCACTTT.

The rearrangement links TRBV5-8 to TRBJ2-1; 8 bases are shared with TRBD1. This CDR3 region has 15 residues. CDR1 and CDR2 from the germline V gene are SGHTS and YDEGEE. V was clipped by 2 bases and J by 9 bases; unmatched bases: 10. The CDR3 DNA sequence: TGTGCCAGCAGCTTAGGACAGGGAGGTGTCGGTGAGCAGTTCTTC. Protein sequence: CASSLGQGGVGEQFF.

The chain carries TRBV11-1 and TRBJ2-3; 8 nucleotides match TRBD2. This CDR3 contains 14 residues. J gave up 4 bases and V 6 bases, and 6 bases lay outside the gene matches. Germline loops: CDR1 SGHAT, CDR2 FQDESV (reference sequence). The CDR3 bases are TGTGCCAGCAGGCGGGAGGTTTTAGCAGATACGCAGTATTTT. This codes for CASRREVLADTQYF.

This clone showed up just once. The rearrangement uses TRBV7-9 and TRBJ2-5; TRBD2 matches 8 bases. Germline CDR1 reads SEHNR; CDR2 reads FQNEAQ (reference sequence). V was clipped by 1 base and J by 2 bases; unmatched bases: 6. The CDR3 length is 16 residues. The CDR3 DNA sequence: TGTGCCAGCAGCTTAGGTAGCGGGACCCCACAAGAGACCCAGTACTTC. Encoded protein: CASSLGSGTPQETQYF.

This clone was seen a handful of times. The V call is TRBV5-8, the J call TRBJ1-5; 7 bases agree with TRBD1. Germline lookup yields CDR1 SGHTS and CDR2 YDEGEE. This CDR3 has 14 residues. V lost 4 bases and J lost 2; bases outside the gene matches: 3. The CDR3 DNA reads TGTGCCAGCAGCACAGACAGGGGCAATCAGCCCCAGCATTTT. Translated: CASSTDRGNQPQHF.

The rearrangement uses TRBV27 and TRBJ1-1; D is perhaps TRBD1 (5 bases). The CDR3 has 14 amino acids. Germline V gene lookup returns CDR1 MNHEY and CDR2 SMNVEV (reference sequence). The V end lost 6 bases, the J end lost 2 bases, and 13 bases lay between the germline ends. CDR3 bases: TGTGCCAGCAGGAAATCTACAGGAAACACTGAAGCTTTCTTT. Translation gives CASRKSTGNTEAFF.

The rearrangement links TRBV24-1 to TRBJ2-1; 9 bases are a match to TRBD2. The junction had 16 bases not matched to a gene; V was cut back by 4 bases and J by 7 bases. The length of the CDR3 is 18 residues. CDR1 is KGHDR, CDR2 SFDVKD, per germline. The CDR3 coding sequence is TGTGCCACCAGTGACCGCCATTGGGCTAGCGGGAAGGTGAATGAGCAGTTCTTC. As protein: CATSDRHWASGKVNEQFF.

The chain carries TRBV4-3 and TRBJ1-2, with 10 bases fitting TRBD1. The CDR3 extends over 15 amino acids. The junction had 8 bases not matched to a gene; V was cut back by 4 bases and J by 6 bases. CDR1 and CDR2 from the germline V gene are LGHNA and YSLEER. CDR3 protein: CASSPGQGGTDGYTF. CDR3 sequence (DNA): TGCGCCAGCAGCCCCGGACAGGGGGGAACGGATGGCTACACCTTC.

This chain links TRBV4-2 with TRBJ2-1; the D gene is possibly TRBD2 (5 bases). The germline V gene has CDR1 LGHNA and CDR2 YNFKEQ. There are 16 residues in the CDR3. Deletions cut 0 bases from V and 6 bases from J, with 15 bases between. For the CDR3, the DNA is TGTGCCAGCAGCCAAGATCTGAGGGAGTGGGGCAATGAGCAGTTCTTC. It yields the protein CASSQDLREWGNEQFF.

The CDR3 region is CASSGRAVYEQYF. CDR3 DNA: TGTGCCAGTAGCGGGAGGGCCGTCTACGAGCAGTACTTC. The V gene is TRBV3-1 (or the pseudogene TRBV3-2), the J gene TRBJ2-7, with 11 bases identical to TRBD2. Trimming cost V 9 bases and J 3 bases; bases outside gene matches: 4. The length of the CDR3 is 13 residues. Germline CDR1 LGHDT, CDR2 YNNKEL (reference sequence).

This chain joins TRBV5-1 and TRBJ1-1, with D possibly being TRBD1 (6 bases). Germline values: CDR1 SGHRS, CDR2 YFSETQ. V was clipped by 0 bases and J by 0 bases, with 9 bases between them. This CDR3 has 15 amino acids. CDR3 coding DNA: TGCGCCAGCAGCTTGGAGGACAGCGTGAACACTGAAGCTTTCTTT. This translates into CASSLEDSVNTEAFF.

A single count supports this clone. The J gene is TRBJ2-7, the V gene TRBV29-1; a weak D match, TRBD1 (6 bases). The germline CDR1 and CDR2 sequences are SQVTM and ANQGSEA. V lost 5 bases and J 3 bases, leaving 17 bases between the germline ends. The CDR3 length is 14 residues. CDR3 region: CSVKGAGDLYEQYF. In nucleotides, the CDR3 is TGCAGCGTTAAAGGCGCAGGGGACCTCTACGAGCAGTACTTC.

This chain uses TRBV27 with TRBJ2-7; D may be TRBD1 (6 bases). V was trimmed by 5 bases and J by 9 bases, leaving 20 bases between them. The CDR3 totals 14 residues. Germline assignment: CDR1 MNHEY and CDR2 SMNVEV (reference sequence). The CDR3 sequence: CASSGTGSRGGQYF. For the CDR3, the DNA is TGTGCCAGCAGTGGCACAGGGAGCAGAGGTGGGCAGTACTTC.

This rearrangement joins TRBV19 to TRBJ2-2; 11 nucleotides align to TRBD1. This CDR3 region has 16 residues. Germline V gene sequence: CDR1 LNHDA, CDR2 SQIVND (reference sequence). Germline trimming cut 4 bases from V and 1 base from J; bases unmatched to any gene: 2. For the CDR3, the DNA is TGTGCCAGTAGTACAGGGACAGGGGGGAACACCGGGGAGCTGTTTTTT. Translated, it gives CASSTGTGGNTGELFF.

This clone was detected a few times. The CDR3 spells CASRLTEPGTEAFF. The CDR3 nucleotides are TGTGCCAGCAGGTTGACAGAGCCCGGGACTGAAGCTTTCTTT. The rearrangement links TRBV28 to TRBJ1-1, with a tentative D call TRBD1 (5 bases). The ends were cut back, 6 bases at V and 5 bases at J, with 16 bases in the middle. This CDR3 is built from 14 residues. Germline loops: CDR1 MDHEN, CDR2 SYDVKM.

V gene TRBV9 combines with J gene TRBJ2-3; D possibly corresponds to TRBD2 (5 bases). This CDR3 comprises 14 residues. V was shortened by 0 bases and J by 6 bases, with 11 bases between the two germline ends. Germline V gene data show CDR1 as SGDLS and CDR2 as YYNGEE. The CDR3 loop reads CASSVDPGIDTQYF. The CDR3 DNA reads as TGTGCCAGCAGCGTAGATCCGGGGATCGATACGCAGTATTTT. The full variable domain, rest sourced from reference TRBV9 and TRBJ2-3, is DSGVTQTPKHLITATGQRVTLRCSPRSGDLSVYWYQQSLDQGLQFLIQYYNGEERAKGNILERFSAQQFPDLHSELNLSSLELGDSALYFCASSVDPGIDTQYFGPGTRLTVL.

The rearrangement joins TRBV24-1 to TRBJ2-5; a weak D match, TRBD1 (5 bases). CDR3 length: 16 amino acids. Trimming cost V 2 bases and J 2 bases, with 14 bases left between them. CDR1 and CDR2 from the germline V gene are KGHDR and SFDVKD. Written as DNA, the CDR3 is TGTGCCACCAGTGATTCGCCACCAACAGGTCAAGAGACCCAGTACTTC. Translated, it gives CATSDSPPTGQETQYF.

In its sample, this clone was seen a few times. This chain links TRBV5-4 with TRBJ2-1; a weak D match, TRBD2 (6 bases). The germline gives CDR1 SGHNT, CDR2 YYREEE (reference sequence). V lost 2 bases and J 10 bases, leaving 16 bases between the germline ends. The CDR3 loop spans 14 amino acids. The CDR3 spells CASSLGGRRDEQFF. CDR3 nucleotides: TGTGCCAGCAGCTTAGGTGGGAGGCGGGACGAGCAGTTCTTC. Using reference TRBV5-4 and TRBJ2-1 for the parts outside the CDR3, the full variable domain is ETGVTQSPTHLIKTRGQQVTLRCSSQSGHNTVSWYQQALGQGPQFIFQYYREEENGRGNFPPRFSGLQFPNYSSELNVNALELDDSALYLCASSLGGRRDEQFFGPGTRLTVL.

This chain links TRBV4-3 with TRBJ1-1; perhaps TRBD1 as D (6 bases). Germline values: CDR1 LGHNA, CDR2 YSLEER. This CDR3 comprises 14 residues. V lost 3 bases and J lost 0, with 8 bases in between. CDR3 bases: TGCGCCAGCAGCCACTGGACAGTGAACACTGAAGCTTTCTTT. It yields the protein CASSHWTVNTEAFF.

The chain couples TRBV2 to TRBJ2-5; 11 nucleotides line up with TRBD2. The V gene's germline CDR1 is SNHLY and CDR2 FYNNEI. This CDR3 region has 14 residues. The V and J ends lost 6 bases and 1 base, in that order; junction bases with no gene match: 1. CDR3 in amino acids: CASRGTSGQETQYF. The CDR3 nucleotides are TGTGCCAGCAGGGGGACTAGCGGCCAAGAGACCCAGTACTTC.

The rearrangement uses TRBV12-3 or TRBV12-4 and TRBJ1-3, with D possibly being TRBD1 (6 bases). The length of the CDR3 is 13 residues. Trimming took off 6 bases at V and 2 bases at J, with 8 bases between the two ends. CDR3 sequence: CASSTGPGNTIYF. DNA of the CDR3: TGTGCCAGCAGCACAGGGCCTGGAAACACCATATATTTT.

The V call is TRBV7-8, the J call TRBJ2-3; D is unresolved. V was pared by 5 bases and J by 1 base, with 7 bases between. This CDR3 spans 13 amino acids. Germline-derived CDR1 and CDR2 are SGHVS and FQNEAQ. CDR3 in DNA: TGTGCCAGCAGCCGGCCAGGCACAGATACGCAGTATTTT. Encoded protein: CASSRPGTDTQYF.

The DNA for the CDR3 is TGTGCCAGCAGCTTAGAGGGACAGGGGTACGGGGAGCTGTTTTTT. The encoded protein is CASSLEGQGYGELFF. V usage is TRBV11-2 and J usage is TRBJ2-2; TRBD1 agrees at 10 bases. The length of the CDR3 is 15 residues. J gave up 7 bases and V 0 bases, and 2 bases lay outside the gene matches. Germline loops: CDR1 SGHAT, CDR2 FQNNGV.

This rearrangement joins TRBV19 to TRBJ1-1; 7 nucleotides match TRBD1. Trimming at V came to 3 bases and at J to 5 bases, leaving 12 bases not matched to a gene. The CDR3 runs 16 residues. Germline-derived CDR1 and CDR2 are LNHDA and SQIVND (reference sequence). In DNA form, the CDR3 reads TGTGCCAGTAGTATCGGCGGAGGAGGGGGCGCGACTGAAGCTTTCTTT. The encoded protein is CASSIGGGGGATEAFF. The whole variable domain, remainder taken from reference TRBV19 and TRBJ1-1, is DGGITQSPKYLFRKEGQNVTLSCEQNLNHDAMYWYRQDPGQGLRLIYYSQIVNDFQKGDIAEGYSVSREKKESFPLTVTSAQKNPTAFYLCASSIGGGGGATEAFFGQGTRLTVV.

This clone was seen a single time. The CDR3 here is CASSPNSLSTDTQYF. CDR3 coding DNA: TGTGCCAGCTCCCCCAACTCTCTAAGCACAGATACGCAGTATTTT. The chain combines TRBV28 with TRBJ2-3; no firm D call. The germline CDR1 and CDR2 sequences are MDHEN and SYDVKM. CDR3 length: 15 residues. V dropped 8 bases and J dropped 0 bases, with 15 bases sitting between them.

This clone has only a few counts. The V gene is TRBV4-1, the J gene TRBJ2-1, with 8 bases matching TRBD2. V was pared by 4 bases and J by 8 bases, with 10 bases of the junction left unmatched. Germline-derived CDR1 and CDR2 are MGHRA and YSYEKL. This CDR3 is 15 amino acids long. The CDR3: CASSLKAGVIYEQFF. DNA of the CDR3: TGCGCCAGCAGCCTGAAAGCGGGAGTTATCTATGAGCAGTTCTTC.